The 17 T cell receptor beta chains below come from one sample, sequenced in a study of T-cell memory formation after mild COVID-19. In TCRdb, the 5' RACE reads were re-called with MiXCR into one record per CDR3 protein. The table has approximately 190,000 distinct CDR3 sequences, 15% to 20% seen once. The specimen sequenced was PBMCs or a T cell subset sorted from them (not recorded which). Every receptor here comes from an adult woman who had mild COVID-19 (a few samples of this study predate the infection). Cell type and time point are not known.

At least ten counts were recorded for this clonotype. V is TRBV7-6 and J is TRBJ1-3, with 7 bases matching TRBD1. Unmatched junction bases numbered 8, after V lost 5 bases and J lost 4 bases. CDR3 length: 15 amino acids. Per germline, CDR1 SGHVS and CDR2 FNYEAQ. CDR3 region: CASSRNTGAGNTIYF. For the CDR3, the DNA is TGTGCCAGCAGCCGAAATACAGGGGCGGGAAACACCATATATTTT.

This clonotype was recorded many times. In DNA form, the CDR3 reads TGCGCCAGCAGAATGACGGGCGGGACTGAAGCTTTCTTT. It specifies CASRMTGGTEAFF. The chain carries TRBV5-1 and TRBJ1-1; D call uncertain. The germline V and J ends were trimmed by 5 bases and 5 bases, with 13 bases remaining between them. CDR1 SGHRS and CDR2 YFSETQ come from the germline V gene. The CDR3 length is 13 residues.

This clonotype came up a few times. The chain has TRBV20-1 and TRBJ2-1; 9 nucleotides align to TRBD2. CDR3 length equals 15 residues. Looked up from germline, CDR1 is DFQATT and CDR2 is SNEGSKA (reference sequence). Trimming cost V 5 bases and J 7 bases; bases outside gene matches: 12. The CDR3 protein is CSARDWRGGRNEQFF. CDR3 DNA sequence: TGCAGTGCTCGCGACTGGCGGGGGGGCAGAAATGAGCAGTTCTTC.

The sample holds a few counts of this clonotype. The chain uses TRBV4-1 and TRBJ2-3; 14 nucleotides line up with TRBD2. Germline V CDR1 and CDR2: MGHRA, YSYEKL. This CDR3 has 18 residues. Trimming took 3 bases from V and 1 from J; bases not matched to a gene: 6. The CDR3 here is CASSQLPGLAGGTDTQYF. Here the CDR3 DNA reads TGCGCCAGCAGCCAGCTACCGGGACTAGCGGGAGGCACAGATACGCAGTATTTT.

This clonotype was found a few times. The chain has TRBV7-2 and TRBJ2-1; 9 bases are shared with TRBD1. Germline loops: CDR1 SGHTA, CDR2 FQGNSA. The CDR3 is 14 residues long. V lost 5 bases and J lost 6; bases outside the gene matches: 5. CDR3 protein: CASSAGTGSNEQFF. The CDR3 nucleotides read TGTGCCAGCAGCGCAGGGACAGGGAGCAATGAGCAGTTCTTC. The entire variable domain, with the rest obtained from reference TRBV7-2 and TRBJ2-1, is as follows: GAGVSQSPSNKVTEKGKDVELRCDPISGHTALYWYRQSLGQGLEFLIYFQGNSAPDKSGLPSDRFSAERTGGSVSTLTIQRTQQEDSAVYLCASSAGTGSNEQFFGPGTRLTVL.

V is TRBV9 and J is TRBJ2-2; no reliable D call. Between the trimmed V and J ends, which lost 3 bases and 0 bases, there was a span of 12 bases. The CDR3 is 16 amino acids. CDR1 and CDR2 from the germline V gene are SGDLS and YYNGEE. CDR3 nucleotide sequence: TGTGCCAGCAGCGAAACAGCATTCGCGAACACCGGGGAGCTGTTTTTT. As protein: CASSETAFANTGELFF.

This clonotype appeared a few times. V and J are TRBV12-3 or TRBV12-4 and TRBJ2-7; D remains unclear. Trimming took 5 bases from V and 3 from J, leaving 17 bases between them. CDR3 length: 15 amino acids. CDR3 amino acids: CASSPTGSAFYEQYF. CDR3 DNA: TGTGCCAGCAGTCCTACCGGGTCAGCCTTCTACGAGCAGTACTTC.

The chain is built from TRBV12-3 or TRBV12-4 and TRBJ1-1; D call uncertain. This CDR3 has 14 residues. V lost 7 bases, J lost 0 bases, and 12 bases lay in between. The CDR3 protein is CASTQRRMNTEAFF. CDR3 DNA: TGTGCCAGCACCCAGAGAAGGATGAACACTGAAGCTTTCTTT.

The chain couples TRBV12-3 or TRBV12-4 to TRBJ2-7; 7 positions match TRBD1. The ends lost 0 bases at V and 2 bases at J; junction bases unmatched: 4. The CDR3 sequence is 15 residues long. CDR3 DNA: TGTGCCAGCAGTTTAGCGGGGACAGAGGCCTACGAGCAGTACTTC. Its translation is CASSLAGTEAYEQYF.

This clonotype showed up just a few times. The CDR3 nucleotides are TGCGCCAGCAGCTACTTTTCAGGTGAAGAGACCCAGTACTTC. Translated: CASSYFSGEETQYF. V gene TRBV5-1 combines with J gene TRBJ2-5; D ambiguous. The CDR3 sequence is 14 residues long. CDR1 and CDR2 from the germline V gene are SGHRS and YFSETQ. Trimming removed 3 bases at V and 3 bases at J, with 12 bases between.

This sequence joins TRBV7-2 and TRBJ2-1, with 8 bases identical to TRBD1. V dropped 3 bases and J dropped 12; count of bases not matched to a gene: 7. Germline values: CDR1 SGHTA, CDR2 FQGNSA. The CDR3 extends over 13 amino acids. CDR3 protein: CASSFQTGGGQFF. CDR3 in DNA: TGTGCCAGCAGCTTCCAAACAGGGGGTGGGCAGTTCTTC.

A few counts support this clonotype. This chain links TRBV7-7 with TRBJ2-5, with TRBD1 matching 8 bases. CDR1 SSHAT and CDR2 FNYEAQ come from the germline V gene (reference sequence). Unmatched junction bases numbered 10, after V lost 5 bases and J lost 2 bases. The CDR3 loop spans 16 amino acids. The CDR3 nucleotides read TGTGCCAGCAGCCCAGGACAGGGTTACGGGCAAGAGACCCAGTACTTC. Amino acids: CASSPGQGYGQETQYF.

CDR3: CASSEGLTLNGYTF. The CDR3 DNA follows: TGTGCCAGCAGTGAAGGATTAACACTAAATGGCTACACCTTC. The V call is TRBV2, the J call TRBJ1-2; no clear D. Germline V CDR1 and CDR2: SNHLY, FYNNEI. Trimming took off 1 base at V and 6 bases at J, with 12 bases between the two ends. This CDR3 contains 14 residues.

A few counts support this clonotype. The V call is TRBV7-2, the J call TRBJ2-3; 7 bases are shared with TRBD1. Trimming took 1 base from V and 4 from J; bases not matched to a gene: 17. In germline, CDR1 is SGHTA, CDR2 FQGNSA. CDR3 length: 19 amino acids. The CDR3 reads CASSLVGLGGASWSDTQYF. Here the CDR3 DNA reads TGTGCCAGCAGCTTAGTAGGGTTAGGGGGCGCGAGTTGGTCAGATACGCAGTATTTT.

This clonotype was counted only a few times. This could be a read error, since a much larger clone is one nucleotide away. In DNA, the CDR3 is TGCAGTGCTAGAGAGTCCCGCAGGGACGGTGTCCCCCAGCATTTT. This gives the protein CSARESRRDGVPQHF. This sequence joins TRBV20-1 and TRBJ1-5; tentative D call: TRBD1 (5 bases). V was clipped by 0 bases and J by 10 bases, with 19 bases between them. The CDR3 contains 15 residues. CDR1 is DFQATT, CDR2 SNEGSKA, per germline (reference sequence).

The rearrangement links TRBV19 to TRBJ1-3, with no clear D. The V end lost 1 base, the J end lost 0 bases, and 16 bases lay between the germline ends. The CDR3 has 18 amino acids. The V gene's germline CDR1 is LNHDA and CDR2 SQIVND (reference sequence). CDR3 sequence (DNA): TGTGCCAGTAGTATAGCGTCAACTCGGCTTTTCTCTGGAAACACCATATATTTT. Translated, it gives CASSIASTRLFSGNTIYF.

In this sample, this clonotype turned up a few times. The limits of the CDR3 on the DNA are not certain, so only TCRdb's listed CDR3 is given. This sequence joins TRBV7-5 and TRBJ2-1; no check of the table's D call, TRBD2, against the DNA was made. TRBV7-5 is reported as a pseudogene. The CDR3 has 22 residues if both end residues are counted. The CDR3 here is CISVSEAPGTSGKKEPYNEQFF.